This is a list of T cell receptor beta chains from one sample in a study of T cells in narcolepsy. Assay used: immunoSEQ multiplex PCR; TCRdb lists only in-frame clones, some missing. The sample shows about 30,000 clones, roughly four fifths of them seen only once. The sequenced sample was CD45RA- memory CD4+ T cells from PBMCs. Every receptor here comes from a human donor with narcolepsy. Each CDR3 is given with its conserved first and last residue. Fields, in order: V gene, D gene, clone size, J gene, CDR3 DNA, CDR3 protein. D genes are given only for firm matches. A clone size is listed for some rows: how often the clone was seen (once, few, many), or a class if it is expanded.

v_call: TRBV7-2
d_call: TRBD1
clone_size: few
j_call: TRBJ2-4
cdr3_nt: TGTGCCAGCAGCGAATACAGGGGGCGAGGCATTCAGTACTTC
cdr3_aa: CASSEYRGRGIQYF

v_call: TRBV2
d_call: .
clone_size: few
j_call: TRBJ1-5
cdr3_nt: TGTGCCAGCAGTGACTTTAGCAATCAGCCCCAGCATTTT
cdr3_aa: CASSDFSNQPQHF

v_call: TRBV2
d_call: .
clone_size: .
j_call: TRBJ2-5
cdr3_nt: TGTGCCAGCAGTCTACAGGGAATGGGGGAGACCCAGTACTTC
cdr3_aa: CASSLQGMGETQYF

v_call: TRBV7-9
d_call: .
clone_size: .
j_call: TRBJ2-1
cdr3_nt: TGTGCCAGCAGCTTTCTGGCAAAGAGTACTGACGAGCAGTTCTTC
cdr3_aa: CASSFLAKSTDEQFF

v_call: TRBV5-1
d_call: TRBD1
clone_size: .
j_call: TRBJ2-6
cdr3_nt: TGCGCCAGCAGTCTACACACAGGGGGGACTGGGGCCAACGTCCTGACTTTC
cdr3_aa: CASSLHTGGTGANVLTF

v_call: TRBV5-1
d_call: .
clone_size: few
j_call: TRBJ2-7
cdr3_nt: TGCGCCAGCAGCGCGGGACACCGAGATGGCGACGAGCAGTACTTC
cdr3_aa: CASSAGHRDGDEQYF

v_call: TRBV18
d_call: .
clone_size: .
j_call: TRBJ1-4
cdr3_nt: TGTGCCAGCTCTCAACAGGGAAATAGTGAAAAACTGTTTTTT
cdr3_aa: CASSQQGNSEKLFF

v_call: TRBV5-1
d_call: .
clone_size: .
j_call: TRBJ1-2
cdr3_nt: TGCGCCAGCAGCGACAGAGGGGGTGACTATGGCTACACCTTC
cdr3_aa: CASSDRGGDYGYTF

v_call: TRBV18
d_call: .
clone_size: .
j_call: TRBJ1-4
cdr3_nt: TGTGCCAGCTCACCCCCAAGTGGCAGGGGTGAAAAACTGTTTTTT
cdr3_aa: CASSPPSGRGEKLFF

v_call: TRBV4-2
d_call: .
clone_size: .
j_call: TRBJ2-1
cdr3_nt: TGTGCCAGCAGCCAAGATCTTCTATCGTACAATGAGCAGTTCTTC
cdr3_aa: CASSQDLLSYNEQFF